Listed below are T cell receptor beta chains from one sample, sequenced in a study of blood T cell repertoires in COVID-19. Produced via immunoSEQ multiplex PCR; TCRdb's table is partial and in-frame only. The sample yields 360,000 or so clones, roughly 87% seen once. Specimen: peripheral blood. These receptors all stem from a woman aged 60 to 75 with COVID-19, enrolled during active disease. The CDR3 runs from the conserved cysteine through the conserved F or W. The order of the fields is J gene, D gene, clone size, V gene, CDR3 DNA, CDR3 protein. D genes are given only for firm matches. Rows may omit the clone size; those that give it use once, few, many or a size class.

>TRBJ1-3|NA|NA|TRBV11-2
TGTGCCAGCAGCGCCTCTGGCGGGAGAGGAAACACCATATATTTT
CASSASGGRGNTIYF
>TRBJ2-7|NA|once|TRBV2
TGTGCCAGCAGTTACAGGGATCTCTCCTACGAGCAGTACTTC
CASSYRDLSYEQYF
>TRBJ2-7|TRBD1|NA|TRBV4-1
TGCGCCAGCAGCCAGCCGGGACAGGGGGCCTACGAGCAGTACTTC
CASSQPGQGAYEQYF
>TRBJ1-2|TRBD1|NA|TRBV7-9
TGTGCCAGCAGCCCCGGGACAGGGGGCTTAGGCTACACCTTC
CASSPGTGGLGYTF
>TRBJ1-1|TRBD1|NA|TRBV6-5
TGTGCCAGCAGATACGACAGGGTAACTGAAGCTTTCTTT
CASRYDRVTEAFF
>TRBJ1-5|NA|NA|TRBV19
TGTGCCAGTAGTTTCCTCCAAGTAAAGGGAGATAGCAATCAGCCCCAGCATTTT
CASSFLQVKGDSNQPQHF
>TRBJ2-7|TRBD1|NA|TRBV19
TGTGCCAGTAGTCGTATAGGGACAGGGGGCGAGCAGTACTTC
CASSRIGTGGEQYF
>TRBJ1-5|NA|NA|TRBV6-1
TGTGCCAGCAGTGGACAGGCCCTCGGGTATAGCAATCAGCCCCAGCATTTT
CASSGQALGYSNQPQHF
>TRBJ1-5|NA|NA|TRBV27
TGTGCCAGCAGTTTGGGGCCTTATAGCAATCAGCCCCAGCATTTT
CASSLGPYSNQPQHF
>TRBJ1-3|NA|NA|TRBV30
TGTGCTCATCACTCTGGAAACACCATATATTTT
CAHHSGNTIYF
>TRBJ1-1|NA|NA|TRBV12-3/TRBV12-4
TGTGCCAGCAGTCCTACCCGGGGGGAAGCTTTCTTT
CASSPTRGEAFF
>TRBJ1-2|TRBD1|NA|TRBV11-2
TGTGCCAGCAGCTTAGAGCGGACAGGGCTTGGCTACACCTTC
CASSLERTGLGYTF
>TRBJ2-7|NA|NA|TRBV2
TGTGCCAGCAGGACCGGGGGCTACGAGCAGTACTTC
CASRTGGYEQYF
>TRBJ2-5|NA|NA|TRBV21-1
TGTGCCAGCAGCAAAGAGGACAGTTTGATGGCCCAGTACTTC
CASSKEDSLMAQYF
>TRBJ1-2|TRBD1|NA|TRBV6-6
TGTGCCAGCACCCTTAGCGGGACAGGGGACTATGGCTACACCTTC
CASTLSGTGDYGYTF
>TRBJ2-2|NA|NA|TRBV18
TGTGCCAGCTCACCTTTCCGGGACACCGGGGAGCTGTTTTTT
CASSPFRDTGELFF
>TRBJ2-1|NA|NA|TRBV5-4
TGTGCCAGCAGCTCGCGGACGGGAGACTACAATGAGCAGTTCTTC
CASSSRTGDYNEQFF
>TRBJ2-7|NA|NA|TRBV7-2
TGTGCCAGCAGCTTCACAATAGGGGGTGGCTCCTACGAGCAGTACTTC
CASSFTIGGGSYEQYF
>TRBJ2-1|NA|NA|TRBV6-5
TGTGCCAGCAGTTACTCGAGACAGGCTCCCGGGGAGCAGTTCTTC
CASSYSRQAPGEQFF
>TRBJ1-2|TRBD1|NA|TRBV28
TGTGCCAGCAGTTTCATCACAGGGGTAACTAACTATGGCTACACCTTC
CASSFITGVTNYGYTF
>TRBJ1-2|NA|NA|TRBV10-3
TGTGCCATCAGGCGTAGCGATAAATATGGCTACACCTTC
CAIRRSDKYGYTF
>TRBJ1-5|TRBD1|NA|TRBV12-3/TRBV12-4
TGTGCCAGCAGTTTGGACAGGGGAGCGCCCCAGCATTTT
CASSLDRGAPQHF
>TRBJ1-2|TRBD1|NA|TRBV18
TGTGCCAGCTCAGCGTTGGGGACAGGGGGTTCGCACTATGGCTACACCTTC
CASSALGTGGSHYGYTF
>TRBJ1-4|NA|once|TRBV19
TGTGCCAGCTCCGCCGGGGGGATTTCTGAAAAACTGTTTTTT
CASSAGGISEKLFF
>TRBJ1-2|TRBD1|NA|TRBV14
TGTGCCAGCAGCCAGAAGACAGGGGGCATCTATGGCTACACCTTC
CASSQKTGGIYGYTF
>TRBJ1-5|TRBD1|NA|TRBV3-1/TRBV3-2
TGTGCCAGCAGCCAAGGGTGGACAGGTGATCAGCCCCAGCATTTT
CASSQGWTGDQPQHF
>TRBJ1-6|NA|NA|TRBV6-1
TGTGCCAGCAGTGAAGCGGGCAGGGCGAATTCACCCCTCCACTTT
CASSEAGRANSPLHF
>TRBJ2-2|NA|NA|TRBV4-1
TGCGCCAGCAGCCAACAGATTAACACCGGGGAGCTGTTTTTT
CASSQQINTGELFF
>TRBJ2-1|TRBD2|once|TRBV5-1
TGCGCCAGCAGCTTGGAAAGCGGGGCCTACAATGAGCAGTTCTTC
CASSLESGAYNEQFF
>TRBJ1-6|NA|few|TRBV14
TGTGCCAGCAGGATCTACAGGAATTCACCCCTCCACTTT
CASRIYRNSPLHF
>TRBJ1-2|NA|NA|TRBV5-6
TGTGCCAGCAGCTTTCTGGATTCCCCAGGGTCGGAAAACTATGGCTACACCTTC
CASSFLDSPGSENYGYTF
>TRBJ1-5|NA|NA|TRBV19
TGTGCCAGTAGAAACCAGGGACAAATAAGCCAGCCCCAGCATTTT
CASRNQGQISQPQHF
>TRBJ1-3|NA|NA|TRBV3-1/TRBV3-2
TGTGCCAGCAGCGATCAGTCAGCTGGAAACACCATATATTTT
CASSDQSAGNTIYF
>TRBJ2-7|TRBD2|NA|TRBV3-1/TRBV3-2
TGTGCCAGCAGCCAAGTAGGAGCGGGGACCTACGAGCAGTACTTC
CASSQVGAGTYEQYF
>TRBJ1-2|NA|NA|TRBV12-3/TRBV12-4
TGTGCCAGCAGTTTAGACGGGGATGGCTACACCTTC
CASSLDGDGYTF
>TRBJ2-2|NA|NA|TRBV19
TGTGCCAGTGTTCGGGGAAGGGAGCTGTTTTTT
CASVRGRELFF
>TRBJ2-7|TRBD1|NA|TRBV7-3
TGTGCCAGCAGGACCGGGACAGGGGGTTTCTACGAGCAGTACTTC
CASRTGTGGFYEQYF
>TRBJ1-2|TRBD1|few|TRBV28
TGTGCCAGCAGACCGACAGGGGGCGGTGGCTACACCTTC
CASRPTGGGGYTF
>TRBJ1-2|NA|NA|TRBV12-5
TGTGCTAGTGGTTTGGCACCCCCTGAGGGTAACTATGGCTACACCTTC
CASGLAPPEGNYGYTF
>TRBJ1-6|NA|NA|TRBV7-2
TGTGCCAGCAGCTTAGTAGGGGTGGATTCACCCCTCCACTTT
CASSLVGVDSPLHF
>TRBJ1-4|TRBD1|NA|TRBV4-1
TGCGCCAGCAGCCAGGGTTCGGGGACAGGGAGGGGTAATAAGGAAAAACTGTTTTTT
CASSQGSGTGRGNKEKLFF
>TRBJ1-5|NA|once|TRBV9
TGTGCCAGCAGCGTAGGATGGGGGGGAGACAATCAGCCCCAGCATTTT
CASSVGWGGDNQPQHF
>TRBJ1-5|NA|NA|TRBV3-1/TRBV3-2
TGTGCCAGCAGCCCTAATTGGGGAGGGAGCAATCAGCCCCAGCATTTT
CASSPNWGGSNQPQHF
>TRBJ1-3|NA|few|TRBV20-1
TGCAGTGCAGCTTTTCAAAACACCATATATTTT
CSAAFQNTIYF
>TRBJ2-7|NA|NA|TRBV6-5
TGTGCCAGCAGTTACGCCGGAGGGCGCGAGCAGTACTTC
CASSYAGGREQYF